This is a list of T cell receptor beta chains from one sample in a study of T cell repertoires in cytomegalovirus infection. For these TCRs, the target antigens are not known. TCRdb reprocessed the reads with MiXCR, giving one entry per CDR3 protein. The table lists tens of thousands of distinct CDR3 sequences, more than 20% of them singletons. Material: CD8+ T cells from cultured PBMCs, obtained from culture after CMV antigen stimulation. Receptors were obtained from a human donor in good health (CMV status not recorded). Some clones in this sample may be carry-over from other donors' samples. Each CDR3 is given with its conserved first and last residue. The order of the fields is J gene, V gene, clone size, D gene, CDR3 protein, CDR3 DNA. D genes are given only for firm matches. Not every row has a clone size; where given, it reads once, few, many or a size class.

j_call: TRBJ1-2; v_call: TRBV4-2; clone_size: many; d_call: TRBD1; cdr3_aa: CASSQERTGLDYGYTF; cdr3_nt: TGTGCCAGCAGCCAAGAAAGGACAGGGTTGGACTATGGCTACACCTTC
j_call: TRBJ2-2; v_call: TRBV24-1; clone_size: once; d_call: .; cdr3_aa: CATSDAGTVNTGELFF; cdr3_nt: TGTGCCACCAGTGATGCGGGGACAGTGAACACCGGGGAGCTGTTTTTT
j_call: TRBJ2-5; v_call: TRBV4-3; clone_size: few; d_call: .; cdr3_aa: CASSQGVGGGETQYF; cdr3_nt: TGCGCCAGCAGCCAAGGGGTCGGCGGAGGAGAGACCCAGTACTTC
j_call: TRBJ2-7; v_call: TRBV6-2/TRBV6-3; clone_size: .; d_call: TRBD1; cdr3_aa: CASRDPGQGRHEQYF; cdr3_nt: TGTGCCAGCAGAGACCCGGGACAGGGGAGGCACGAGCAGTACTTC
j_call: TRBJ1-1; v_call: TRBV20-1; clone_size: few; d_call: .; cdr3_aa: CSARDYQGGTEAFF; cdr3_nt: TGCAGTGCTAGAGATTACCAGGGTGGAACTGAAGCTTTCTTT
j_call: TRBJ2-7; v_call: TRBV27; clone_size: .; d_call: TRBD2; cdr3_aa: CASRPGLAFSEQYF; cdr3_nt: TGTGCCAGTCGCCCGGGACTAGCATTTTCCGAGCAGTACTTC
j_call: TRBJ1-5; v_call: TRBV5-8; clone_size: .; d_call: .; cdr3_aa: CASSQLGQPQHF; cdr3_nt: TGTGCCAGCAGTCAACTCGGTCAGCCCCAGCATTTT
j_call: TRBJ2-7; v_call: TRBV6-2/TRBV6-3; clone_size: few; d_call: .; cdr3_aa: CASRPGGGYEQYF; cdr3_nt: TGTGCCAGCAGACCAGGAGGGGGCTACGAGCAGTACTTC
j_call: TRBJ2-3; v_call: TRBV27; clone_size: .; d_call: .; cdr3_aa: CASGLYTQYF; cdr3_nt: TGTGCCAGCGGCTTGTATACGCAGTATTTT
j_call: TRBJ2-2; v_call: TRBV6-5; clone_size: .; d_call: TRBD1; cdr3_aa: CASSLTGLGELFF; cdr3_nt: TGTGCCAGCAGTCTGACAGGGCTCGGGGAGCTGTTTTTT